This T cell receptor beta chain derives from a study of blood T cell repertoires in COVID-19. Original analysis: By means of reference gene primer amplification, nucleated cell counts were estimated. Assay used: immunoSEQ multiplex PCR; TCRdb lists only in-frame clones, some missing. That table furnishes V, J and clone size, whereas the DNA furnished D and trimming. This sample carries some 31,000 clones, around 84% of them seen once, and the ten largest clones take roughly 15%. The junction had 1 base not matched to a gene; V was cut back by 4 bases and J by 2 bases. Germline loops: CDR1 MNHEY, CDR2 SVGAGI. This CDR3 contains 15 residues.

This clonotype was sampled from a human donor with acute or convalescent COVID-19. The donor label of this sample is uncertain. The chain is built from TRBV6-5 and TRBJ1-4; 10 bases match TRBD1. Material: peripheral blood. In DNA, the CDR3 is TGTGCCAGCAGTTGGGGACAGGGGACTAATGAAAAACTGTTTTTT. Its translation: CASSWGQGTNEKLFF.